The 9 T cell receptor beta chains given below trace back to one sample, sequenced in a study of blood T cell repertoires in COVID-19. The repertoire was sequenced with immunoSEQ multiplex PCR; TCRdb's copy has only in-frame clones and lacks some. The data hold approximately 200,000 clones, with roughly 77% observed a single time. Sequencing used peripheral blood. The receptors here all came from a woman aged 40 to 50 with COVID-19, enrolled during active disease.

The rearrangement uses TRBV10-1 and TRBJ2-5, with 9 bases identical to TRBD2. V shed 0 bases and J 13 bases; nucleotides not matched to a gene: 6. This CDR3 is 13 amino acids long. Germline-derived CDR1 and CDR2 are WNHNN and SYGVQD (reference sequence). CDR3 protein: CASSESPGTSTYF. CDR3 DNA: TGCGCCAGCAGTGAGTCCCCCGGGACTAGCACGTACTTC.

The chain recombines TRBV11-2 with TRBJ2-7; 8 positions match TRBD2. This CDR3 has 15 amino acids. Trimming at V came to 1 base and at J to 2 bases, leaving 4 bases not matched to a gene. Germline-derived CDR1 and CDR2 are SGHAT and FQNNGV. CDR3 bases: TGTGCCAGCAGCTTAGGGGCTAGCGGGCCCTACGAGCAGTACTTC. Translating gives CASSLGASGPYEQYF. The entire variable domain, with the rest obtained from reference TRBV11-2 and TRBJ2-7, is as follows: EAGVAQSPRYKIIEKRQSVAFWCNPISGHATLYWYQQILGQGPKLLIQFQNNGVVDDSQLPKDRFSAERLKGVDSTLKIQPAKLEDSAVYLCASSLGASGPYEQYFGPGTRLTVT.

V and J are TRBV20-1 and TRBJ1-2; TRBD1 aligns across 8 bases. Germline V gene sequence: CDR1 DFQATT, CDR2 SNEGSKA (reference sequence). With 3 bases clipped from V and 4 bases from J, the junction kept 7 bases outside the gene matches. This CDR3 has 14 amino acids. DNA for the CDR3: TGCAGTGCTAGTCTTGGGACAGGCGCCTATGGCTACACCTTC. This translates into CSASLGTGAYGYTF.

This clone was seen a single time. This chain joins TRBV19 and TRBJ2-7; tentatively, D is TRBD1 (6 bases). The germline CDR1 and CDR2 sequences are LNHDA and SQIVND (reference sequence). The CDR3 length is 13 residues. V was cut by 8 bases and J by 4 bases, with 15 bases left in between. CDR3: CASLGGQGYEQYF. CDR3 bases: TGTGCCAGTCTTGGGGGTCAGGGGTACGAGCAGTACTTC.

CDR3 residues: CASSLGPSRDTQYF. DNA for the CDR3: TGCGCCAGCAGCTTGGGGCCGTCTCGAGATACGCAGTATTTT. The V call is TRBV5-1, the J call TRBJ2-3, with D hard to call. The V and J ends lost 0 bases and 5 bases respectively, with 10 bases between them. The CDR3 runs 14 residues. Germline CDR1 SGHRS, CDR2 YFSETQ.

V gene TRBV5-4 combines with J gene TRBJ2-7, with 9 positions matching TRBD2. The germline gives CDR1 SGHNT, CDR2 YYREEE (reference sequence). The junction had 3 bases not matched to a gene; V was cut back by 0 bases and J by 2 bases. This CDR3 is built from 15 residues. CDR3 loop: CASSLAGLATYEQYF. The CDR3, as DNA: TGTGCCAGCAGCTTGGCGGGACTAGCAACCTACGAGCAGTACTTC.

This clone was recorded only once. The chain carries TRBV5-8 and TRBJ1-5, with a possible D match to TRBD1 (5 bases). Per germline, CDR1 SGHTS and CDR2 YDEGEE. V was clipped by 0 bases and J by 3 bases, with 13 bases between them. The CDR3 contains 16 residues. The CDR3 loop is CASSLAPQVTNQPQHF. In DNA, the CDR3 is TGTGCCAGCAGCTTGGCCCCACAGGTTACCAATCAGCCCCAGCATTTT.

The CDR3 sequence is CASSIRQGGYGYTF. The CDR3 nucleotides read TGTGCCAGCAGCATCCGACAGGGTGGGTATGGCTACACCTTC. V is TRBV13 and J is TRBJ1-2; 7 nucleotides agree with TRBD1. Germline CDR1 reads PRHDT; CDR2 reads FYEKMQ (reference sequence). With 5 bases clipped from V and 5 bases from J, the junction kept 8 bases outside the gene matches. The CDR3 is 14 residues long.

The V call is TRBV7-8, the J call TRBJ2-7, with 7 positions matching TRBD2. The junction had 4 bases not matched to a gene; V was cut back by 5 bases and J by 6 bases. Germline-derived CDR1 and CDR2 are SGHVS and FQNEAQ. CDR3 size: 12 residues. The CDR3, as DNA: TGTGCCAGCAGCCCTAGGGAGGGCGAGCAGTACTTC. Translation: CASSPREGEQYF. The full variable domain, completed using reference TRBV7-8 and TRBJ2-7, is GAGVSQSPRYKVAKRGQDVALRCDPISGHVSLFWYQQALGQGPEFLTYFQNEAQLDKSGLPSDRFFAERPEGSVSTLKIQRTQQEDSAVYLCASSPREGEQYFGPGTRLTVT.